This is a list of T cell receptor beta chains from one sample in a study of blood T cell repertoires in COVID-19. Here immunoSEQ multiplex PCR was the method, and the copy in TCRdb shows in-frame clones only, minus some. This table has about 260,000 clones, about 90% appearing once. Specimen: peripheral blood. All receptors derive from a woman aged 40 to 50 with acute or convalescent COVID-19. CDR3s include the opening cysteine and the closing phenylalanine or tryptophan. The D gene is left open where the match is weak. Only part of the rows carry a size: once, few, many, or a class if the clone is expanded.

.	.	TRBV11-2	TRBJ2-3	TGTGCCAGCAGGCCTAGCGGCACAGATACGCAGTATTTT	CASRPSGTDTQYF
.	.	TRBV13	TRBJ1-2	TGTGCCAGCAGAGCACGAAGAGGTCTTGGCTACACCTTC	CASRARRGLGYTF
TRBD1	.	TRBV12-5	TRBJ1-1	TGTGCTAGTGGTTTGGTACCTCTGAGTAGGACAGGGGCAGCGAACACTGAAGCTTTCTTT	CASGLVPLSRTGAANTEAFF
.	.	TRBV7-9	TRBJ2-3	TGTGCCAGCAGCCCATTGGGACTCAGCACAGATACGCAGTATTTT	CASSPLGLSTDTQYF
TRBD1	.	TRBV27	TRBJ1-2	TGTGCCAGCAGTTTCGGGACAGGGGGGACGGGAGGCTACACCTTC	CASSFGTGGTGGYTF
.	.	TRBV9	TRBJ1-5	TGTGCCAGCGGGTCGGGGAATCAGCCCCAGCATTTT	CASGSGNQPQHF
TRBD1	.	TRBV18	TRBJ1-5	TGTGCCAGCTCACCGCTAGACAGGGGGGAAAGTGGGGGCAATCAGCCCCAGCATTTT	CASSPLDRGESGGNQPQHF
TRBD1	.	TRBV6-6	TRBJ1-2	TGTGCCAGCAGTTACGTCGCGACAGGGGGGGATGGCTACACCTTC	CASSYVATGGDGYTF
TRBD1	.	TRBV5-1	TRBJ2-1	TGCGCCAGCAGGGACAGGGCGGACAATGAGCAGTTCTTC	CASRDRADNEQFF
.	.	TRBV11-2	TRBJ1-4	TGTGCCAGCAGCTTAGGGAGGCCCGCAACTAATGAAAAACTGTTTTTT	CASSLGRPATNEKLFF
.	.	TRBV19	TRBJ1-5	TGTGCCAGTAGTGCAGGGGGCAATCAGCCCCAGCATTTT	CASSAGGNQPQHF
.	.	TRBV27	TRBJ1-2	TGTGCCAGCAGTTTATCGGGACAAATCTATGGCTACACCTTC	CASSLSGQIYGYTF
.	.	TRBV3-1/TRBV3-2	TRBJ1-1	TGTGCCAGCAGCCAAGTGAGGATACAGGAGAACACTGAAGCTTTCTTT	CASSQVRIQENTEAFF
TRBD1	.	TRBV11-2	TRBJ2-2	TGTGCCAGCAGCTCCAACAGGGGACCCGGGGAGCTGTTTTTT	CASSSNRGPGELFF
TRBD1	.	TRBV12-3/TRBV12-4	TRBJ1-2	TGTGCCAGCAGTTTAGGGGGACAGGGCGGCTACACCTTC	CASSLGGQGGYTF
.	.	TRBV5-1	TRBJ1-1	.	CASTSDRMNTEAFF
.	.	TRBV2	TRBJ2-5	TGTGCCAGCAGGAGGATTATGGGCCAAGAGACCCAGTACTTC	CASRRIMGQETQYF
.	.	TRBV18	TRBJ2-3	TGTGCCAGCTCACCACCACGGGGAGATACGCAGTATTTT	CASSPPRGDTQYF
.	.	TRBV7-3	TRBJ1-2	TGTGCCAGCAGCTCCATCCCAGGGGAAGGCTACACCTTC	CASSSIPGEGYTF
.	.	TRBV10-3	TRBJ1-5	TGTGCCATCAGTGAGTCGTTAAACACCCAAGAGCCCCAGCATTTT	CAISESLNTQEPQHF
.	.	TRBV7-8	TRBJ1-2	TGTGCCAGCAGCAAACGCACCGGGTTTAGTGGCTACACCTTC	CASSKRTGFSGYTF
TRBD1	.	TRBV27	TRBJ1-5	TGTGCCAGCAGTTCCTTGCTTGGTGGCAGGGGGTTAAATCAGCCCCAGCATTTT	CASSSLLGGRGLNQPQHF
.	once	TRBV4-2	TRBJ1-5	TGTGCCAGCAGTGTGGTATTAACAGGCTTCGGGGGACTTAGCAATCAGCCCCAGCATTTT	CASSVVLTGFGGLSNQPQHF
TRBD1	once	TRBV6-5	TRBJ1-2	TGTGCCAGCAGCCGACAGGGTAGAGCTGGCTACACCTTC	CASSRQGRAGYTF
.	.	TRBV25-1	TRBJ1-4	TGTGCCAGCAGTGAATGGGGCGGGGGTTCAAATGAAAAACTGTTTTTT	CASSEWGGGSNEKLFF
.	.	TRBV5-5	TRBJ1-5	TGTGCCAGCAGCCACGAATTAGACCCCAGGAATCAGCCCCAGCATTTT	CASSHELDPRNQPQHF
.	.	TRBV19	TRBJ1-5	TGTGCCAGTAGTATCGGGGGTCCGGCCAATCAGCCCCAGCATTTT	CASSIGGPANQPQHF